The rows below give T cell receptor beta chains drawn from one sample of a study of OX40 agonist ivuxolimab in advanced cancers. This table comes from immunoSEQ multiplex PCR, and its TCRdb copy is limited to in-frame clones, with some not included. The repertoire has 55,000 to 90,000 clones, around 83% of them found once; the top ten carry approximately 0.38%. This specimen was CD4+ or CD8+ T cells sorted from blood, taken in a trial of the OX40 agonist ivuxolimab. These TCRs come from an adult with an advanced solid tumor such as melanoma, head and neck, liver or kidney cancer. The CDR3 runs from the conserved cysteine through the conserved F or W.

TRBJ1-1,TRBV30,CAWSVVKTEAFF
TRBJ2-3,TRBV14,CASSPRGGEPDTQYF
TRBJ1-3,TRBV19,CASSLKGDTIYF
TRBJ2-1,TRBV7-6,CASTLYNEQFF
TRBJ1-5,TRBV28,CASTAPDRNQPQHF
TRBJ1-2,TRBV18,CASSRTGERYGYTF
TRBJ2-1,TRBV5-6,CASSLEGNEQFF
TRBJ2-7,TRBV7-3,CASSSQGGEQYF
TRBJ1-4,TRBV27,CASSFGDRRNEKLFF
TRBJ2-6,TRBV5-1,CASSLRQDSGANVLTF
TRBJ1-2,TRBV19,CASSIIGTSGYGYTF
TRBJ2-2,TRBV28,CASTVNTGELFF
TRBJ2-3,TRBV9,CASSVAPGRGDTQYF
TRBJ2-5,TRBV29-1,CSVFDTGGETQYF
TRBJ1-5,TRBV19,CAGGQGANQPQHF
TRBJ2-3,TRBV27,CASSSGSLSTDTQYF
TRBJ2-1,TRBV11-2,CASSLGLNHEQFF
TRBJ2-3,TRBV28,CASSTPYSLAGVTDTQYF
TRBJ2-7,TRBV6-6,CASSYGKERYEQYF
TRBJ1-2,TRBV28,CASTLRIGRVGTYGYTF
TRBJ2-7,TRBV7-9,CASSLVAGVHEQYF
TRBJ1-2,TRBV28,CASTGGLLVGSYTF
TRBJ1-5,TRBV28,CASSFHDGGNQPQHF
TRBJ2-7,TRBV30,CAWSPGYSYEQYF
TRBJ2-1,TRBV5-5,CASSPLAGGLNEQFF
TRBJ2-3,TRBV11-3,CASSNTGTQYF
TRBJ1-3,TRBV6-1,CASSEPRGAGNTIYF
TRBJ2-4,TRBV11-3,CASSFIGMGGVAKNIQYF
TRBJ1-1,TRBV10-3,CAISETDMNTEAFF
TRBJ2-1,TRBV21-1,CASSAPLAGGFF
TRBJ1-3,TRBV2,CASSSQGTGNTIYF
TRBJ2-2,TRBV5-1,CASSDRVGTGELFF
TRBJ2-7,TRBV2,CASSEGVSTSEQYF
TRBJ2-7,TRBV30,CAWSSGSSYEQYF
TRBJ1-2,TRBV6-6,CASTTRGGGSYGYTF
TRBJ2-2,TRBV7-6,CASSLGPTNTGELFF
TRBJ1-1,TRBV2,CASIFGTVMNTEAFF
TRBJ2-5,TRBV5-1,CASSLAGVAGGQETQYF
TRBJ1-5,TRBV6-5,CASSYFSRAPDQPQHF
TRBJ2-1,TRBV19,CASSPRTSGDYNEQFF
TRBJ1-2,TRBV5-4,CASSVDRGRILNYGYTF
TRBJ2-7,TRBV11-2,CASGEYEQYF
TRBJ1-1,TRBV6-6,CASNLARTDSEAFF
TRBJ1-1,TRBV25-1,CASSPFGTGSTEAFF
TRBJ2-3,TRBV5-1,CASSLAGGTDTQYF
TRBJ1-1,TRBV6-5,CASSSVSAEAFF
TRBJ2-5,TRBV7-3,CASSSLGRAQGETQYF
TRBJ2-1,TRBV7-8,CASSLAGRSSYNEQFF